The 13 T cell receptor beta chains presented below share a single source sample, sequenced in a study of T cell changes during pregnancy in multiple sclerosis. The protocol was immunoSEQ multiplex PCR, while the TCRdb copy is restricted to in-frame clones and leaves out a portion. The sample has around 35,000 clones; 92% are singletons. Sequencing used PBMCs (not recorded whether the cells were cultured). The receptor set was obtained from a female donor with multiple sclerosis, enrolled in a pregnancy study.

The chain is built from TRBV4-1 and TRBJ2-4, with D uncertain. The V gene's germline CDR1 is MGHRA and CDR2 YSYEKL. V was pared by 0 bases and J by 0 bases, with 12 bases between. This CDR3 is 17 amino acids long. CDR3 residues: CASSQDTMGTAKNIQYF. In DNA, the CDR3 is TGCGCCAGCAGCCAAGATACCATGGGAACAGCCAAAAACATTCAGTACTTC.

The chain uses TRBV6-6 and TRBJ1-5; D may be TRBD1 (6 bases). The CDR3 runs 13 residues. The V end lost 7 bases, the J end lost 4 bases, and 11 bases lay between the germline ends. The germline gives CDR1 MNHNY, CDR2 SVGAGI (reference sequence). CDR3 region: CASTGQRNQPQHF. CDR3 bases: TGTGCCAGCACCGGACAGAGGAATCAGCCCCAGCATTTT.

A single count supports this clone. In DNA form, the CDR3 reads TGTGCCAGCAAAAGCCGACAGGGGGCGTTAGGAGACACTGAAGCTTTCTTT. Translating it yields CASKSRQGALGDTEAFF. The chain is built from TRBV2 and TRBJ1-1; 10 bases agree with TRBD1. CDR1 and CDR2 from the germline V gene are SNHLY and FYNNEI. The CDR3 runs 17 residues. V lost 7 bases, J lost 3 bases, and 14 bases stayed unmatched. Variable domain in full (rest from reference TRBV2 and TRBJ1-1): EPEVTQTPSHQVTQMGQEVILRCVPISNHLYFYWYRQILGQKVEFLVSFYNNEISEKSEIFDDQFSVERPDGSNFTLKIRSTKLEDSAMYFCASKSRQGALGDTEAFFGQGTRLTVV.

The rearrangement links TRBV5-1 to TRBJ2-3; TRBD2 matches 7 bases. The germline V gene has CDR1 SGHRS and CDR2 YFSETQ. This CDR3 is built from 14 residues. Trimming cost V 0 bases and J 6 bases; bases outside gene matches: 4. In DNA form, the CDR3 reads TGCGCCAGCAGCTTGGAGTGGGAGGGGGATACGCAGTATTTT. Residues: CASSLEWEGDTQYF.

The V and J genes are TRBV6-6 and TRBJ2-7; no firm D call. Per germline, CDR1 MNHNY and CDR2 SVGAGI (reference sequence). The CDR3 covers 11 residues. Trimming shortened V by 4 bases and J by 7 bases, and 8 bases separated the two germline ends. CDR3 sequence: CASSFGLEQYF. The DNA for the CDR3 is TGTGCCAGCAGTTTTGGTTTGGAGCAGTACTTC.

V and J are TRBV7-2 and TRBJ2-7; D unresolved. CDR3 length: 13 amino acids. The V gene's germline CDR1 is SGHTA and CDR2 FQGNSA. The V end lost 1 base, the J end lost 4 bases, and 8 bases lay between the germline ends. DNA for the CDR3: TGTGCCAGCAGCTTAGATGCAGCTTACGAGCAGTACTTC. Protein product: CASSLDAAYEQYF.

The rearrangement joins TRBV7-7 to TRBJ2-2; D is undetermined. In germline, CDR1 is SSHAT, CDR2 FNYEAQ (reference sequence). V lost 0 bases to trimming and J lost 7 bases, with 6 bases between them. The CDR3 contains 13 residues. CDR3 amino acids: CASSLARSGELFF. The CDR3 bases are TGTGCCAGCAGCTTAGCACGAAGCGGGGAGCTGTTTTTT.

V is TRBV5-1 and J is TRBJ1-1, with a weak D call TRBD1 (6 bases). This CDR3 comprises 15 residues. Germline CDR1 and CDR2: SGHRS and YFSETQ. Deletions cut 4 bases from V and 3 bases from J, with 16 bases between. CDR3 in amino acids: CASSLNTGSYTEAFF. The CDR3 DNA is TGCGCCAGCAGCCTAAATACAGGGTCGTACACTGAAGCTTTCTTT. Supplemented by reference TRBV5-1 and TRBJ1-1, the full variable domain reads KAGVTQTPRYLIKTRGQQVTLSCSPISGHRSVSWYQQTPGQGLQFLFEYFSETQRNKGNFPGRFSGRQFSNSRSEMNVSTLELGDSALYLCASSLNTGSYTEAFFGQGTRLTVV.

This rearrangement joins TRBV10-1 to TRBJ2-7; D is possibly TRBD1 (7 bases). This CDR3 has 16 amino acids. CDR1 is WNHNN, CDR2 SYGVQD, per germline (reference sequence). Trimming pared 3 bases from V and 0 bases from J, leaving 15 bases between. The CDR3 coding sequence is TGCGCCAGCAGTGACTTCAGGGGGGAGAGCTCCTACGAGCAGTACTTC. It specifies CASSDFRGESSYEQYF.

This clone appeared a single time. The chain employs TRBV6-1 and TRBJ2-5; no firm D call. CDR3 size: 16 residues. Trimming took off 2 bases at V and 2 bases at J, with 15 bases between the two ends. Germline assignment: CDR1 MNHNS and CDR2 SASEGT. CDR3 region: CASSEPFGTVQETQYF. CDR3 DNA sequence: TGTGCCAGCAGTGAACCATTTGGAACGGTGCAAGAGACCCAGTACTTC.

The chain has TRBV6-1 and TRBJ2-2, with a tentative D call TRBD2 (6 bases). There are 14 residues in the CDR3. The germline V gene has CDR1 MNHNS and CDR2 SASEGT. V shed 6 bases and J shed 7 bases, with 15 bases lying between them. The CDR3 region has the DNA TGTGCCAGCAGAGGGGAGGTCGCTATCGGGGAGCTGTTTTTT. Translated, it gives CASRGEVAIGELFF.

This chain links TRBV2 with TRBJ1-5; the match to TRBD1 covers 7 bases. This CDR3 spans 15 amino acids. V was pared by 3 bases and J by 7 bases, with 9 bases of the junction left unmatched. Germline V gene lookup returns CDR1 SNHLY and CDR2 FYNNEI. The CDR3 nucleotides read TGTGCCAGCAGTGACACTAACAGGGGTCAGCAGCCCCAGCATTTT. Translating it yields CASSDTNRGQQPQHF. Full variable domain (missing parts from reference TRBV2 and TRBJ1-5): EPEVTQTPSHQVTQMGQEVILRCVPISNHLYFYWYRQILGQKVEFLVSFYNNEISEKSEIFDDQFSVERPDGSNFTLKIRSTKLEDSAMYFCASSDTNRGQQPQHFGDGTRLSIL.

This clone was seen more than once but under ten times. The chain links TRBV6-1 to TRBJ2-1; 7 nucleotides match TRBD2. The V gene's germline CDR1 is MNHNS and CDR2 SASEGT. The V segment lost 3 bases and the J segment 8 bases; nucleotides outside the gene matches: 7. This CDR3 comprises 14 residues. The CDR3: CASSDAGEADEQFF. The CDR3 region has the DNA TGTGCCAGCAGTGATGCGGGAGAGGCTGATGAGCAGTTCTTC.